This note documents a single T cell receptor beta chain sequence. This sample includes further DNA sequences coding for the same CDR3. The ends lost 0 bases at V and 5 bases at J; junction bases unmatched: 3. From germline, CDR1 is SGHRS and CDR2 YFSETQ. The CDR3 is made up of 14 amino acids. The age range of participants was about 18 to 100 years, with residence in around 22 US areas. Donors were grouped by their self-reported clinical history. Measured with immunoSEQ multiplex PCR; TCRdb has only the in-frame clones, and not every one. The sample shows roughly 300,000 clones, around nine tenths of them seen only once. The data derive from a study of blood T cell repertoires in COVID-19. Study-level information: Acute and convalescent COVID-19 samples came from the United States, Italy and Spain. In each case, the material was cDNA or gDNA derived from T cells, B-cell-depleted T cells, or PBMCs.

This receptor was obtained from a woman younger than 45 who had recovered from COVID-19. J is TRBJ1-1 and V is TRBV5-1, with 8 positions matching TRBD1. The sequencing sample was made of PBMCs or T cells enriched from blood (not recorded which). The CDR3 sequence is CASSLGTGRTEAFF. For the CDR3, the DNA is TGCGCCAGCAGCTTGGGGACAGGGAGGACTGAAGCTTTCTTT.